The 28 T cell receptor beta chains below all came from one sample that was sequenced in a study of blood T cell repertoires in COVID-19. TCRdb keeps only in-frame clones here, not all; method: immunoSEQ multiplex PCR. The sample consists of 150,000 to 200,000 clones, roughly nine tenths of them appearing once. Sequencing was carried out using peripheral blood. The receptors originated from a man in his late teens or twenties who had recovered from COVID-19.

The chain employs TRBV11-2 and TRBJ1-6; 7 nucleotides align to TRBD1. V was clipped by 1 base and J by 7 bases; unmatched bases: 1. Germline assignment: CDR1 SGHAT and CDR2 FQNNGV. The CDR3 runs 14 residues. Here the CDR3 reads CASSLGRGNSPLHF. The CDR3 coding sequence is TGTGCCAGCAGCTTAGGCAGGGGGAATTCACCCCTCCACTTT.

This clone was seen a handful of times. The chain is built from TRBV5-1 and TRBJ2-3; 7 nucleotides align to TRBD2. Germline V lookup: CDR1 SGHRS, CDR2 YFSETQ. J was trimmed by 2 bases and V by 0 bases; bases with no gene match: 15. The CDR3 totals 19 residues. In nucleotides, the CDR3 is TGCGCCAGCAGCTTGGGCAGGGCTAGCGGTAGTACTCTCACAGATACGCAGTATTTT. It translates to CASSLGRASGSTLTDTQYF. The full variable domain, in which reference TRBV5-1 and TRBJ2-3 provide the parts outside the CDR3, is KAGVTQTPRYLIKTRGQQVTLSCSPISGHRSVSWYQQTPGQGLQFLFEYFSETQRNKGNFPGRFSGRQFSNSRSEMNVSTLELGDSALYLCASSLGRASGSTLTDTQYFGPGTRLTVL.

V gene TRBV6-5 combines with J gene TRBJ1-2; tentative D call: TRBD1 (5 bases). This CDR3 region has 15 residues. Between the trimmed V and J ends, which lost 0 bases and 5 bases, there was a span of 13 bases. Germline loops: CDR1 MNHEY, CDR2 SVGAGI. CDR3 nucleotide sequence: TGTGCCAGCAGTTACTCGAGCAGGGCTAGTTATGGCTACACCTTC. This encodes CASSYSSRASYGYTF.

The V and J genes are TRBV6-6 and TRBJ1-3, with 7 bases lining up with TRBD1. Germline lookup yields CDR1 MNHNY and CDR2 SVGAGI (reference sequence). The V and J ends lost 5 bases and 4 bases, in that order; junction bases with no gene match: 20. CDR3 size: 19 residues. CDR3 sequence reads: CASSRHETKGGSAGNTIYF. The CDR3 DNA sequence: TGTGCCAGCAGTCGCCACGAGACCAAAGGGGGCTCAGCCGGAAACACCATATATTTT.

CDR3 DNA: TGTGCCTGGACCGTGGGACAGGGGATGCTTAATGAAAAACTGTTTTTT. Encoded protein: CAWTVGQGMLNEKLFF. The chain recombines TRBV30 with TRBJ1-4, with 10 positions matching TRBD1. Germline V gene data show CDR1 as GTSNPN and CDR2 as SVGIG (reference sequence). The J segment lost 4 bases and the V segment lost 4 bases, leaving 9 bases of the junction unmatched. There are 16 residues in the CDR3.

The chain is built from TRBV28 and TRBJ1-6, with TRBD1 matching 7 bases. This CDR3 is built from 15 residues. With 5 bases clipped from V and 2 bases from J, the junction kept 3 bases outside the gene matches. Germline V lookup: CDR1 MDHEN, CDR2 SYDVKM. The CDR3 bases are TGTGCCAGCAGTGGAGGGGGCCCCTATAATTCACCCCTCCACTTT. Translating it yields CASSGGGPYNSPLHF.

The CDR3 coding sequence is TGTGCCAGCAGCGCCGGAGACAGGGGAAACTACGAGCAGTACTTC. This codes for CASSAGDRGNYEQYF. This rearrangement joins TRBV9 to TRBJ2-7; the match to TRBD1 covers 8 bases. Germline CDR1 reads SGDLS; CDR2 reads YYNGEE. CDR3 length: 15 residues. V was pared by 3 bases and J by 3 bases, with 8 bases of the junction left unmatched. Full variable domain (rest looked up from reference TRBV9 and TRBJ2-7): DSGVTQTPKHLITATGQRVTLRCSPRSGDLSVYWYQQSLDQGLQFLIQYYNGEERAKGNILERFSAQQFPDLHSELNLSSLELGDSALYFCASSAGDRGNYEQYFGPGTRLTVT.

This chain links TRBV12-3 or TRBV12-4 with TRBJ2-3, with 11 bases that match TRBD2. This CDR3 is built from 13 residues. The J segment lost 6 bases and the V segment lost 4 bases, leaving 0 bases of the junction unmatched. The CDR3 nucleotides are TGTGCCAGCAGTTCTAGCGGGAGGGATACGCAGTATTTT. The encoded protein is CASSSSGRDTQYF.

The chain joins TRBV4-3 to TRBJ2-3; 11 bases map to TRBD2. Germline V lookup: CDR1 LGHNA, CDR2 YSLEER. J was trimmed by 7 bases and V by 1 base; bases with no gene match: 7. The CDR3 is made up of 16 amino acids. CDR3 sequence: CASSQGLAGGPNTQYF. CDR3 bases: TGCGCCAGCAGCCAAGGGTTAGCGGGAGGGCCGAATACGCAGTATTTT.

V usage is TRBV12-5 and J usage is TRBJ1-3; maybe TRBD1 (5 bases). The CDR3 loop spans 16 amino acids. Trimming left V 4 bases short and J 2 bases short, with 15 bases between. Germline V gives CDR1 LGHNT, CDR2 FRNRAP. The chain's CDR3 is CASGSARGEAGNTIYF. The CDR3 bases are TGTGCTAGTGGTTCCGCCCGGGGGGAAGCTGGAAACACCATATATTTT.

The V call is TRBV6-2 or TRBV6-3, the J call TRBJ2-1; TRBD2 might be the D (7 bases). The V gene's germline CDR1 is MNHEY and CDR2 SVGEGT. The CDR3 covers 17 residues. V was shortened by 5 bases and J by 3 bases, with 20 bases between the two germline ends. CDR3 sequence reads: CASSPRWGLADYNEQFF. The CDR3 region has the DNA TGTGCCAGCAGTCCCCGCTGGGGGCTAGCGGACTACAATGAGCAGTTCTTC.

The V gene is TRBV7-2, the J gene TRBJ2-5; D is possibly TRBD1 (5 bases). This CDR3 contains 15 residues. The germline V and J ends were trimmed by 5 bases and 7 bases, with 20 bases remaining between them. Per germline, CDR1 SGHTA and CDR2 FQGNSA. CDR3 loop: CASSPDSRSVWTQYF. The CDR3 DNA follows: TGTGCCAGCAGCCCCGACAGCCGATCAGTGTGGACCCAGTACTTC.

This clone has just a few counts. This rearrangement joins TRBV7-2 to TRBJ2-1; D possibly corresponds to TRBD1 (5 bases). The V end lost 2 bases, the J end lost 1 base, and 15 bases lay between the germline ends. CDR1 is SGHTA and CDR2 is FQGNSA in the germline V gene. This CDR3 region has 17 residues. This CDR3 reads CASSLRKGSPSYNEQFF. In DNA form, the CDR3 reads TGTGCCAGCAGCTTAAGGAAGGGGTCCCCTTCCTACAATGAGCAGTTCTTC.

The chain is built from TRBV28 and TRBJ1-2; 7 bases match TRBD1. The germline V gene has CDR1 MDHEN and CDR2 SYDVKM. The V and J ends lost 3 bases and 4 bases, in that order; junction bases with no gene match: 5. The CDR3 spans 14 residues. CDR3 sequence reads: CASSLGGQSYGYTF. The CDR3 DNA reads TGTGCCAGCAGTTTGGGGGGACAGTCCTATGGCTACACCTTC.

V gene TRBV28 combines with J gene TRBJ2-3, with 9 bases matching TRBD2. V gave up 3 bases and J gave up 6 bases; unmatched junction bases: 7. Germline loops: CDR1 MDHEN, CDR2 SYDVKM. The CDR3 has 15 residues. The CDR3 sequence: CASSFLLAGSDTQYF. In DNA form, the CDR3 reads TGTGCCAGCAGTTTCCTGCTAGCGGGATCCGATACGCAGTATTTT.

The rearrangement uses TRBV12-3 or TRBV12-4 and TRBJ1-1; D is unresolved. Deletions cut 4 bases from V and 10 bases from J, with 10 bases between. CDR3 length equals 11 residues. In nucleotides, the CDR3 is TGTGCCAGCAGTTCCCCGGTCGGAGCTTTCTTT. Translating it yields CASSSPVGAFF.

The CDR3 bases are TGTGCCAGCGGCAGGGGAATGAACACTGAAGCTTTCTTT. Translating gives CASGRGMNTEAFF. The J gene is TRBJ1-1, the V gene TRBV28; possibly TRBD1 for D (6 bases). The CDR3 totals 13 residues. V was trimmed by 8 bases and J by 0 bases, leaving 10 bases between them. Germline-derived CDR1 and CDR2 are MDHEN and SYDVKM.

The chain recombines TRBV9 with TRBJ2-2; 9 bases line up with TRBD2. The CDR3 consists of 16 residues. The V segment lost 0 bases and the J segment 8 bases; nucleotides outside the gene matches: 8. Germline V gene sequence: CDR1 SGDLS, CDR2 YYNGEE. CDR3 amino acids: CASSVVAGGPGGELFF. DNA for the CDR3: TGTGCCAGCAGCGTAGTGGCGGGAGGGCCCGGAGGGGAGCTGTTTTTT.

V gene TRBV6-5 combines with J gene TRBJ1-2; 8 bases map to TRBD1. The CDR3 spans 14 residues. From germline, CDR1 is MNHEY and CDR2 SVGAGI. The V segment lost 6 bases and the J segment 4 bases; nucleotides outside the gene matches: 7. For the CDR3, the DNA is TGTGCCAGCAGCCAACTTGGACAGGGCTATGGCTACACCTTC. It specifies CASSQLGQGYGYTF.

V and J are TRBV7-3 and TRBJ2-5; 7 bases are a match to TRBD1. Germline-derived CDR1 and CDR2 are SGHTA and FQGTGA. This CDR3 has 13 residues. Trimming took 9 bases from V and 2 from J; bases not matched to a gene: 6. The CDR3 is CASSQGVQETQYF. In nucleotides, the CDR3 is TGTGCCAGTAGTCAGGGGGTACAAGAGACCCAGTACTTC.

CDR3: CSARGLAGHEQFF. In DNA, the CDR3 is TGCAGTGCTCGTGGACTAGCGGGACATGAGCAGTTCTTC. The J gene is TRBJ2-1, the V gene TRBV20-1, with 12 bases aligning to TRBD2. V lost 5 bases and J lost 8; bases outside the gene matches: 4. Germline CDR1 DFQATT, CDR2 SNEGSKA (reference sequence). The CDR3 spans 13 residues.

The chain has TRBV3-1 (or the pseudogene TRBV3-2) and TRBJ2-5; 8 bases match TRBD1. V was pared by 4 bases and J by 5 bases, with 6 bases of the junction left unmatched. The length of the CDR3 is 14 residues. CDR1 and CDR2 from the germline V gene are LGHDT and YNNKEL (reference sequence). The CDR3, as DNA: TGTGCCAGCAGCCCTAGGACAGGGAGGGAGACCCAGTACTTC. Amino acid sequence: CASSPRTGRETQYF.

The chain carries TRBV6-5 and TRBJ2-1, with 8 bases identical to TRBD1. J lost 2 bases, V lost 7 bases, and 7 bases had no gene match. This CDR3 has 15 residues. Per the germline V gene, CDR1 is MNHEY and CDR2 is SVGAGI. This chain's CDR3 is CASTQSRGPYNEQFF. CDR3 DNA sequence: TGTGCCAGCACCCAATCCAGGGGGCCCTACAATGAGCAGTTCTTC.

J is TRBJ2-7 and V is TRBV21-1; the table's D call TRBD2 went unverified against the DNA. TRBV21-1 is annotated as a pseudogene. The CDR3 spans 23 residues. Here the CDR3 DNA reads TGTGCCAGCAGCAAATGGGGGCGACGGGATGGGACAGCAAGGACTAGCGGATCCTACGAGCAGTACTTC. Its protein product is CASSKWGRRDGTARTSGSYEQYF.

V and J are TRBV6-5 and TRBJ1-5; D is uncertain. CDR3 length equals 13 residues. Trimming shortened V by 6 bases and J by 7 bases, and 13 bases separated the two germline ends. The germline V gene has CDR1 MNHEY and CDR2 SVGAGI. This CDR3 is CASSSVPGQPQHF. The CDR3 DNA follows: TGTGCCAGCAGCTCCGTCCCAGGCCAGCCCCAGCATTTT.

The V and J genes are TRBV7-9 and TRBJ2-1; 9 bases are shared with TRBD2. The V gene end was trimmed by 1 base and the J gene end by 6 bases; junction bases not matched to a gene: 4. Per germline, CDR1 SEHNR and CDR2 FQNEAQ (reference sequence). This CDR3 region has 15 residues. CDR3: CASSLEGLAVNEQFF. The CDR3, as DNA: TGTGCCAGCAGCTTAGAGGGACTAGCTGTCAATGAGCAGTTCTTC.

The rearrangement uses TRBV5-1 and TRBJ2-7, with D hard to call. The germline V gene encodes CDR1 SGHRS and CDR2 YFSETQ. The length of the CDR3 is 15 residues. V lost 0 bases to trimming and J lost 5 bases, with 15 bases between them. CDR3 residues: CASSLVPLSVDEQYF. The CDR3, as DNA: TGCGCCAGCAGCTTGGTTCCCTTATCGGTCGACGAGCAGTACTTC.

The chain has TRBV9 and TRBJ2-3; weak D call: TRBD1 (5 bases). This CDR3 comprises 16 residues. The V end lost 0 bases, the J end lost 1 base, and 12 bases lay between the germline ends. The germline V gene has CDR1 SGDLS and CDR2 YYNGEE. This chain's CDR3 is CASSVEPAGRTDTQYF. The CDR3 DNA sequence: TGTGCCAGCAGCGTAGAGCCAGCAGGGCGCACAGATACGCAGTATTTT.